The sample holds a few counts of the clone carrying this T cell receptor (beta chain). The sample belongs to a study of T cells after yellow fever vaccination. The CDR3 extends over 15 amino acids. Germline loops: CDR1 SGHKS, CDR2 YYEKEE (reference sequence). V was cut by 3 bases and J by 4 bases, with 15 bases left in between. TCRdb reanalysed the 5' RACE reads using MiXCR and keeps one entry per CDR3 protein. The sample yields hundreds of thousands of distinct CDR3 sequences, 12% seen once. This TCR derives from a man between 18 and 29 years old who received the YFV17D yellow fever vaccine. The specimen comprised CD4+ T cells sorted from PBMCs, sampled 15 days after the yellow fever booster vaccination. This chain links TRBV5-5 with TRBJ2-3; maybe TRBD2 (5 bases). The CDR3 sequence: CASSSEQGSPDTQYF. In DNA, the CDR3 is TGTGCCAGCAGCTCGGAGCAAGGGAGTCCAGATACGCAGTATTTT.